These 27 T cell receptor beta chains were sequenced from one sample in a study of T cells in Graves' hyperthyroidism and ophthalmopathy. Amplification of TCR beta CDR3 regions was performed using RNA transcripts as template. During a first-round RT-PCR of the TCR CDR3, the HTBI primer set was used. TCRdb called the multiplex PCR reads again in MiXCR, with one record for every CDR3 protein. The sample records hundreds of thousands of distinct CDR3 sequences, 11% to 15% being singletons. Sequenced material: blood. These receptors were collected from a woman in her late teens or twenties with Graves' hyperthyroidism.

The sample holds many counts of this clonotype. This sequence joins TRBV20-1 and TRBJ2-3; D call uncertain. Germline CDR1 and CDR2: DFQATT and SNEGSKA (reference sequence). The CDR3 has 12 amino acids. The germline V and J ends were trimmed by 0 bases and 4 bases, with 5 bases remaining between them. CDR3 bases: TGCAGTGCTAGAGATCCGGCAGATACGCAGTATTTT. The encoded protein is CSARDPADTQYF.

In this sample, this clonotype turned up many times. V gene TRBV6-5 combines with J gene TRBJ2-1; tentative D call: TRBD1 (5 bases). CDR1 and CDR2 (germline): MNHEY, SVGAGI. Trimming took off 2 bases at V and 4 bases at J, with 9 bases between the two ends. The CDR3 runs 14 residues. The CDR3 nucleotides read TGTGCCAGCAGTTACGCTCAGGGATACAATGAGCAGTTCTTC. Its protein product is CASSYAQGYNEQFF.

In this sample, this clonotype turned up a few times. The V and J genes are TRBV7-6 and TRBJ2-1; TRBD2 aligns across 15 bases. The CDR3 is 20 residues long. Germline assignment: CDR1 SGHVS and CDR2 FNYEAQ. Trimming at V came to 2 bases and at J to 4 bases, leaving 12 bases not matched to a gene. The CDR3 nucleotides are TGTGCCAGCAGCTTAAGCCCGGGACTAGCGGGAGGCCCAAGATACAATGAGCAGTTCTTC. Its translation is CASSLSPGLAGGPRYNEQFF.

In the case of this clonotype: This sequence may be a read error, since a much larger clone differs from it by one base. This rearrangement joins TRBV11-3 to TRBJ2-1; a possible D gene is TRBD2 (5 bases). Germline V gene sequence: CDR1 SGHNT, CDR2 YENEEA. The CDR3 loop spans 14 amino acids. V was cut by 3 bases and J by 10 bases, with 16 bases left in between. The CDR3 here is CASSFRRAPYEQFF. CDR3 sequence (DNA): TGTGCCAGCAGCTTCCGGCGGGCCCCGTACGAGCAGTTCTTC.

This clonotype was observed many times. As DNA, the CDR3 is TGTGCCAGCAGTTTCAGAGACAGGCGATTACTAGCCAAAAACATTCAGTACTTC. This gives the protein CASSFRDRRLLAKNIQYF. The chain has TRBV28 and TRBJ2-4, with TRBD1 as a possible D gene (6 bases). This CDR3 contains 18 residues. Germline V gene lookup returns CDR1 MDHEN and CDR2 SYDVKM. With 3 bases removed from V and 0 bases from J, the gap between germline ends came to 18 bases.

The chain is built from TRBV6-1 and TRBJ2-1; D perhaps matches TRBD1 (6 bases). Germline-derived CDR1 and CDR2 are MNHNS and SASEGT. The CDR3 has 15 residues. V lost 5 bases to trimming and J lost 7 bases, with 18 bases between them. The CDR3 is CASSPNRVKGNEQFF. CDR3 DNA: TGTGCCAGCAGTCCCAACAGGGTCAAGGGGAATGAGCAGTTCTTC.

This clonotype was counted a few times. The chain employs TRBV29-1 and TRBJ2-3, with TRBD2 matching 11 bases. The CDR3 runs to 17 residues. In germline, CDR1 is SQVTM, CDR2 ANQGSEA. V gave up 4 bases and J gave up 0 bases; unmatched junction bases: 9. CDR3 DNA sequence: TGCAGCGTTGGCAGGCTAGCGGGAGGATCTAGCACAGATACGCAGTATTTT. This translates into CSVGRLAGGSSTDTQYF.

The chain links TRBV6-1 to TRBJ2-7; D gene uncertain. Germline lookup yields CDR1 MNHNS and CDR2 SASEGT. V was clipped by 6 bases and J by 5 bases, with 11 bases between them. This CDR3 has 12 residues. CDR3 region: CASSNSLDEQYF. The CDR3 nucleotides are TGTGCCAGCAGCAACTCCCTCGACGAGCAGTACTTC.

A remark on this clonotype: At one end, the junction sequence differs from germline, possibly due to a read error. The chain employs TRBV5-1 and TRBJ2-1, with 11 bases aligning to TRBD2. CDR3 size: 15 residues. CDR1 SGHRS and CDR2 YFSETQ come from the germline V gene. The CDR3 bases are TGCGCCAGCAGCCTGGTAGCGGGAGGGGGGAATGGGCAGTTCTTC. It is translated as CASSLVAGGGNGQFF.

There are many counts of this clonotype. J is TRBJ2-2 and V is TRBV2; 7 bases align to TRBD2. Germline V gene data show CDR1 as SNHLY and CDR2 as FYNNEI. This CDR3 has 17 residues. Trimming at V came to 8 bases and at J to 1 base, leaving 13 bases not matched to a gene. CDR3 region: CASRHLWQRENTGELFF. CDR3 sequence (DNA): TGTGCCAGCCGCCATCTGTGGCAGCGGGAGAACACCGGGGAGCTGTTTTTT.

J is TRBJ2-5 and V is TRBV24-1; 8 bases are a match to TRBD1. The CDR3 totals 16 residues. Germline V gene data show CDR1 as KGHDR and CDR2 as SFDVKD. Losses at the gene ends were 3 bases for V and 1 base for J; bases not matched to a gene: 6. CDR3 loop: CATSDPGGGAQETQYF. CDR3 nucleotide sequence: TGTGCCACCAGTGATCCAGGGGGCGGTGCCCAAGAGACCCAGTACTTC.

The CDR3 loop is CASSQEYSSYEQYF. In DNA form, the CDR3 reads TGCGCCAGCAGCCAAGAGTACAGCTCCTACGAGCAGTACTTC. The chain employs TRBV4-1 and TRBJ2-7; D is ambiguous. V was pared by 0 bases and J by 0 bases, with 6 bases between. Germline V lookup: CDR1 MGHRA, CDR2 YSYEKL. The CDR3 has 14 residues.

This chain uses TRBV27 with TRBJ2-6, with TRBD1 matching over 7 bases. Germline V gene lookup returns CDR1 MNHEY and CDR2 SMNVEV (reference sequence). The V and J ends lost 4 bases and 0 bases, in that order; junction bases with no gene match: 12. The CDR3 covers 19 residues. CDR3 protein: CASSCPGTDIFSGANVLTF. The CDR3, as DNA: TGTGCCAGCAGTTGCCCAGGGACAGACATATTCTCTGGGGCCAACGTCCTGACTTTC.

This clonotype was counted at least ten times. This chain connects TRBV29-1 to TRBJ2-1, with 11 nucleotides matching TRBD2. J gave up 1 base and V 6 bases, and 2 bases lay outside the gene matches. The CDR3 is made up of 14 amino acids. CDR1 is SQVTM and CDR2 is ANQGSEA in the germline V gene. In DNA form, the CDR3 reads TGCAGCGTCTGGACTAGCGGGTCCTACAATGAGCAGTTCTTC. Its translation: CSVWTSGSYNEQFF.

This clonotype occurred many times. This sequence joins TRBV30 and TRBJ2-1, with D possibly called TRBD1 or TRBD2 (5 bases each). Trimming pared 5 bases from V and 9 bases from J, leaving 20 bases between. CDR1 is GTSNPN and CDR2 is SVGIG in the germline V gene (reference sequence). The CDR3 loop spans 14 amino acids. The CDR3 spells CAWRSSQGVAEQFF. The CDR3 nucleotides read TGTGCCTGGCGGTCTAGCCAAGGGGTGGCTGAGCAGTTCTTC. The entire variable domain, with the rest obtained from reference TRBV30 and TRBJ2-1, is as follows: SQTIHQWPATLVQPVGSPLSLECTVEGTSNPNLYWYRQAAGRGLQLLFYSVGIGQISSEVPQNLSASRPQDRQFILSSKKLLLSDSGFYLCAWRSSQGVAEQFFGPGTRLTVL.

This clonotype was counted ten times or more. The rearrangement uses TRBV7-3 and TRBJ2-1; TRBD1 aligns across 8 bases. J gave up 7 bases and V 2 bases, and 4 bases lay outside the gene matches. The germline gives CDR1 SGHTA, CDR2 FQGTGA. This CDR3 has 14 amino acids. CDR3 nucleotides: TGTGCCAGCAGCTTAGGGACAGGATGGAATGAGCAGTTCTTC. Protein: CASSLGTGWNEQFF. Full variable domain (rest looked up from reference TRBV7-3 and TRBJ2-1): GAGVSQTPSNKVTEKGKYVELRCDPISGHTALYWYRQSLGQGPEFLIYFQGTGAADDSGLPNDRFFAVRPEGSVSTLKIQRTERGDSAVYLCASSLGTGWNEQFFGPGTRLTVL.

This clonotype was observed at least ten times. The rearrangement links TRBV7-2 to TRBJ1-1, with 8 bases fitting TRBD1. Germline loops: CDR1 SGHTA, CDR2 FQGNSA. The CDR3 totals 10 residues. J was trimmed by 10 bases and V by 8 bases; bases with no gene match: 3. CDR3: CASGTGLAFF. The CDR3 DNA reads as TGTGCCAGCGGGACAGGTCTAGCTTTCTTT.

V gene TRBV11-2 combines with J gene TRBJ2-5; 11 bases align to TRBD2. V shed 5 bases and J 1 base; nucleotides not matched to a gene: 6. Germline-derived CDR1 and CDR2 are SGHAT and FQNNGV. This CDR3 has 16 residues. The CDR3 coding sequence is TGTGCCAGCAGCCTGGGACTAGCGGACCTCCAAGAGACCCAGTACTTC. Translated, it gives CASSLGLADLQETQYF.

This clonotype appeared a few times. The chain recombines TRBV7-9 with TRBJ1-1; 7 bases are a match to TRBD1. The ends lost 5 bases at V and 3 bases at J; junction bases unmatched: 15. This CDR3 is built from 17 residues. Germline V gene data show CDR1 as SEHNR and CDR2 as FQNEAQ (reference sequence). CDR3: CASSPGGGGTPHTEAFF. In DNA form, the CDR3 reads TGTGCCAGCAGCCCCGGGGGAGGGGGCACCCCTCACACTGAAGCTTTCTTT.

The chain recombines TRBV6-1 with TRBJ1-2, with 7 bases fitting TRBD1. V was clipped by 3 bases and J by 6 bases; unmatched bases: 7. Germline assignment: CDR1 MNHNS and CDR2 SASEGT. The CDR3 totals 14 residues. CDR3 coding DNA: TGTGCCAGCAGTGACAGGGGGGTAGACGATGGCTACACCTTC. Translating gives CASSDRGVDDGYTF.

V and J are TRBV27 and TRBJ2-1; 13 nucleotides agree with TRBD2. The CDR3 has 19 amino acids. The germline CDR1 and CDR2 sequences are MNHEY and SMNVEV (reference sequence). V was pared by 5 bases and J by 3 bases, with 13 bases of the junction left unmatched. The DNA of the CDR3 is TGTGCCAGCAGTAGAAGGACTAGCGGGAGCTCGTTGGTCTACAATGAGCAGTTCTTC. This gives the protein CASSRRTSGSSLVYNEQFF.

This clonotype has a count of ten or more. The chain carries TRBV2 and TRBJ1-6, with D uncertain. The V end was cut by 7 bases, the J end by 9 bases, with 16 bases between. The length of the CDR3 is 14 residues. CDR1 and CDR2 (germline): SNHLY, FYNNEI. The CDR3 sequence is CASKEDRQRSPLHF. The CDR3 DNA sequence: TGTGCCAGCAAGGAAGATCGCCAACGTTCACCCCTCCACTTT.

This clonotype was detected many times. The chain is built from TRBV18 and TRBJ2-7, with D hard to call. The V and J ends lost 2 bases and 6 bases respectively, with 8 bases between them. CDR1 and CDR2 from the germline V gene are KGHSH and LQKENI. CDR3 length: 12 residues. The CDR3 reads CASSPDPTEQYF. In DNA, the CDR3 is TGTGCCAGCTCACCAGATCCGACCGAGCAGTACTTC.

The sample holds many counts of this clonotype. V usage is TRBV27 and J usage is TRBJ1-1; the D gene is possibly TRBD1 (5 bases). V was clipped by 3 bases and J by 4 bases, with 9 bases between them. From germline, CDR1 is MNHEY and CDR2 SMNVEV (reference sequence). This CDR3 contains 13 residues. The CDR3 DNA is TGTGCCAGCAGTTTCTCCGGGGGCACTGAAGCTTTCTTT. This gives the protein CASSFSGGTEAFF.

This clonotype showed up many times. CDR3 nucleotide sequence: TGTGCCAGCAGTCAGGGGGCTGGAAACACCATATATTTT. Its protein product is CASSQGAGNTIYF. The chain couples TRBV27 to TRBJ1-3; 7 bases match TRBD1. The CDR3 has 13 residues. Germline CDR1 is MNHEY and CDR2 is SMNVEV (reference sequence). The trim removed 5 bases at V and 2 bases at J, leaving 0 bases unmatched.

This clonotype was counted between two and nine times. The V call is TRBV18, the J call TRBJ2-7, with D possibly being TRBD2 (6 bases). Per germline, CDR1 KGHSH and CDR2 LQKENI. Trimming cost V 4 bases and J 2 bases, with 12 bases left between them. This CDR3 region has 14 residues. CDR3 nucleotides: TGTGCCAGCTCACGTGCTAGCGATCCCTACGAGCAGTACTTC. Translated, it gives CASSRASDPYEQYF.

This clonotype was observed a few times. The V gene is TRBV29-1, the J gene TRBJ1-1; unclear D gene. Germline V gene sequence: CDR1 SQVTM, CDR2 ANQGSEA. There are 12 residues in the CDR3. Trimming shortened V by 7 bases and J by 7 bases, and 16 bases separated the two germline ends. The CDR3 sequence is CSGREGPGEAFF. CDR3 sequence (DNA): TGCAGCGGCAGAGAGGGCCCCGGTGAAGCTTTCTTT.